Included here is one T cell receptor beta chain sequence, with context. The antigen it binds to is not known. Per-base quality was not reported, and no clone a single base away is much larger than it. The data stem from a study of OX40 agonist ivuxolimab in advanced cancers. Regarding the research as a whole: The costimulatory receptor OX40 (CD134) was targeted by ivuxolimab, a fully human IgG2 agonistic monoclonal antibody. Intravenous ivuxolimab was administered to patients every 2 weeks at six dose levels: 0.01, 0.1, 0.3, 1.5, 3 and 10 mg/kg. Of the 50 to 55 dose-escalation patients, hepatocellular carcinoma was present in some 19, melanoma in approximately 15, renal cell carcinoma in 9 and head and neck cancer in 9. In the dose-escalation cohort, nearly 85% of patients were male, and the mean age was roughly 60 years with a range of roughly 23 to 90. Patients were allowed to have had prior anti-PD-1, anti-PD-L1 or anti-CTLA-4 therapy, and 40% to 45% of the dose-escalation patients had previously received checkpoint inhibitors. Partial responses occurred in three dose-escalation patients, of whom one had hepatocellular carcinoma and two had cutaneous melanoma. The purpose of peripheral TCRbeta sequencing was to test whether ivuxolimab changed TCR sequence diversity and led to clonal T-cell expansion. The paper describes the monotherapy dose-escalation part (N of about 54 patients) of the phase I trial of ivuxolimab.

Genomic DNA was extracted from sorted cells for sequencing of the TCRbeta CDR3 region. The immunoSEQ Assay was used to sequence the TCRbeta CDR3 regions. TCRdb retrieved this table from immuneACCESS and kept in-frame rearrangements only. Not all clones are present; in checked studies, unresolved V genes account for under half, and no reason is known for the remainder. This sample holds around 110,000 clones; around nine tenths were observed only once. The top ten hold approximately 0.48% of the sample. The junction carries 25 bases between V and J, which are trimmed by 4 bases and 2 bases respectively. CDR1 SGDLS and CDR2 YYNGEE are derived from the germline V gene. From its cysteine to its phenylalanine, the CDR3 spans 19 amino acids. Solely the CDR3 DNA is kept, with 57 bases framed from the first base. General conclusions and limits of the study: Low levels of normalized T-cell clonal expansion were also shown by some nonresponding patients. Partial responders in the 0.1-3.0 mg/kg groups had among the lowest normalized peripheral clonal expansion, especially among CD8+ T cells. At doses of 0.1 to 3.0 mg/kg, clonal expansion of both CD4+ and CD8+ blood T cells was observed from baseline to week 6. The antigen specificity of the clonally expanded peripheral T cells was not determined. After ivuxolimab, expanded clones were on average more numerous among CD8+ T cells than among CD4+ T cells.

Patients with a history of autoimmune disease or receiving systemic immunosuppression were excluded from the trial. Peripheral blood for TCR sequencing was collected from all dose cohorts at baseline, on cycle 4 day 1, and on cycle 7 day 1. The samples were taken from a phase I, first-in-human, multicenter, open-label dose-escalation trial of ivuxolimab. Adults with locally advanced or metastatic head and neck squamous cell, hepatocellular, melanoma or renal cell carcinoma were enrolled in the trial. Before TCR sequencing, CD4+ and CD8+ T cells were separately sorted from peripheral blood. Sequencing was performed on CD4+ or CD8+ T cells sorted from blood, taken in a trial of the OX40 agonist ivuxolimab. In this chain, TRBV9 is recombined with TRBJ1-3; tentative D gene TRBD1, with 6 bases matching. This clonotype was sampled from an adult with an advanced solid tumor such as melanoma, head and neck, liver or kidney cancer. The CDR3 in this case is CASSMFEGGRSTPGNTIYF. The bases read TGTGCCAGCAGCATGTTCGAGGGGGGGCGGTCCACTCCTGGAAACACCATATATTTT.